The sample holds many counts of the clone carrying this TCR beta chain. Its target is unknown. The data originate from a study of T cells in Graves' hyperthyroidism and ophthalmopathy. Study outcomes and limitations: Blood also contained most expanded thyroid clonotypes above 0.001.

Trimming shortened V by 3 bases and J by 8 bases, and 8 bases separated the two germline ends. The CDR3 is 11 residues long. In germline, CDR1 is GTSNPN, CDR2 SVGIG (reference sequence). The CDR3 regions of TCR beta were amplified from RNA transcripts. An initial round of RT-PCR targeting the TCR CDR3 relied on the HTBI primer set. TCRdb redid the calling of the multiplex PCR reads with MiXCR, one entry per CDR3 protein. The sample lists about 270,000 distinct CDR3 sequences, 22% occurring once. What was sequenced was blood. The TCR originated in a man between 25 and 39 years old with Graves' ophthalmopathy. This rearrangement joins TRBV30 to TRBJ2-1; no clear D gene. The CDR3 nucleotides are TGTGCCTGGAGGCTGCTAGATGAGCAGTTCTTC. This translates into CAWRLLDEQFF. Using reference TRBV30 and TRBJ2-1 for the parts outside the CDR3, the full variable domain is SQTIHQWPATLVQPVGSPLSLECTVEGTSNPNLYWYRQAAGRGLQLLFYSVGIGQISSEVPQNLSASRPQDRQFILSSKKLLLSDSGFYLCAWRLLDEQFFGPGTRLTVL.